This TCR beta chain comes out of a study of Graves' ophthalmopathy and Graves' hyperthyroidism. Scientists amplified the TCR beta CDR3 regions from RNA transcripts. An initial RT-PCR round employing HTBI primers preceded a second-round multiplex PCR. TCRdb re-analysed the multiplex PCR reads in MiXCR, keeping a single row per CDR3 protein. The top ten clones hold roughly 45% of a sample with hundreds of thousands of distinct CDR3 sequences, about 44% of them seen once. There are 17 residues in the CDR3. Germline-derived CDR1 and CDR2 are SEHNR and FQNEAQ (reference sequence). Trimming removed 0 bases from V and 1 base from J, with 15 bases in between. In its sample, this clonotype was seen a few times.

The sequence came from an adult man with Graves' ophthalmopathy. What was sequenced was peripheral blood. This chain uses TRBV7-9 with TRBJ1-1, with no clear D. The CDR3 spells CASSLAREGMANTEAFF. The CDR3 coding sequence is TGTGCCAGCAGCTTAGCCCGAGAGGGTATGGCGAACACTGAAGCTTTCTTT. Combining the CDR3 with reference TRBV7-9 and TRBJ1-1 gives the whole variable domain DTGVSQNPRHKITKRGQNVTFRCDPISEHNRLYWYRQTLGQGPEFLTYFQNEAQLEKSRLLSDRFSAERPKGSFSTLEIQRTEQGDSAMYLCASSLAREGMANTEAFFGQGTRLTVV.